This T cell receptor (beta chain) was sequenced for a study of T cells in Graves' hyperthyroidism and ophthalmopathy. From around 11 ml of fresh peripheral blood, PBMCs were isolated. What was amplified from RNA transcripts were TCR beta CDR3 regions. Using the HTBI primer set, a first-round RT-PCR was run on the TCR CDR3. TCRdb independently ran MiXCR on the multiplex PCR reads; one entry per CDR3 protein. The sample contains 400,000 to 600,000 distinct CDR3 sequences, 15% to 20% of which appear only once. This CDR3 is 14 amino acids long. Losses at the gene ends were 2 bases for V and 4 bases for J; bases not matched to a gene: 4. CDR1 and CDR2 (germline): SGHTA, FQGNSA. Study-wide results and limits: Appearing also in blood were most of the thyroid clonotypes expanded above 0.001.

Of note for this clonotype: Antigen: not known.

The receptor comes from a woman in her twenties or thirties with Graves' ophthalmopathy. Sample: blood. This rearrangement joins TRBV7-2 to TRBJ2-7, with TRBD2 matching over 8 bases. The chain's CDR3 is CASSLTGGHYEQYF. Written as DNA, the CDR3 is TGTGCCAGCAGCTTAACGGGAGGGCATTACGAGCAGTACTTC. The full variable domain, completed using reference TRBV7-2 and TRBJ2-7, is GAGVSQSPSNKVTEKGKDVELRCDPISGHTALYWYRQSLGQGLEFLIYFQGNSAPDKSGLPSDRFSAERTGGSVSTLTIQRTQQEDSAVYLCASSLTGGHYEQYFGPGTRLTVT.